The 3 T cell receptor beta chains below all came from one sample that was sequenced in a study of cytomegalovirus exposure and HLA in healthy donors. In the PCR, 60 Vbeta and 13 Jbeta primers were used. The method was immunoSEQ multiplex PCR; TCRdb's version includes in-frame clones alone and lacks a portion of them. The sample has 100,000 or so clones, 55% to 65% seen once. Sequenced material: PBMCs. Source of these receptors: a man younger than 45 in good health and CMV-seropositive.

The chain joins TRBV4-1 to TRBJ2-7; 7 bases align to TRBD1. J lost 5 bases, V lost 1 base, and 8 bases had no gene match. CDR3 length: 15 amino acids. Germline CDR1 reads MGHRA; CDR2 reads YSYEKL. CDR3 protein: CASSQVEGAVNEQYF. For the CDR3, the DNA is TGCGCCAGCAGCCAAGTCGAGGGGGCGGTGAACGAGCAGTACTTC.

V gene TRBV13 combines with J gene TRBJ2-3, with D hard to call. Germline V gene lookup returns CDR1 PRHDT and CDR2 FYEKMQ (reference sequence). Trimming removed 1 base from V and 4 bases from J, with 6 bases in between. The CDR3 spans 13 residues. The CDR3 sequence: CASSLDSSDTQYF. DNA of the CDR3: TGTGCCAGCAGCTTAGATTCCTCAGATACGCAGTATTTT.

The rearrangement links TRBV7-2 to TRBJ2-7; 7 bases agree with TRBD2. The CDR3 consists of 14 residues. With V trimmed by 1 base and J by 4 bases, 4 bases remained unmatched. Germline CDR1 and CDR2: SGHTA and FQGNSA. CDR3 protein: CASSLDGGLYEQYF. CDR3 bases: TGTGCCAGCAGCTTAGACGGGGGGTTATACGAGCAGTACTTC.